The entry below gives a single T cell receptor (beta chain) sequence along with its context. What it binds is not known. This CDR3 region has 17 residues. Per the germline V gene, CDR1 is SGHAT and CDR2 is FQNNGV. 5'RACE template switching with UMIs produced the TCR beta cDNA. From the 5' RACE reads, TCRdb lists one entry per CDR3 protein and no DNA. The ten top clones account for around 18%, within a sample of about 110,000 distinct CDR3 sequences. The data derive from a study of T cells expressing NK-cell markers. Study-wide background: Most of the eight sequenced donors tested HCMV-seropositive; one tested seronegative.

Study-wide points: Dominant NKG2C+ clonotypes in a handful of donors made up about 1.0-8% of CD8+ T cells. A handful of donors' CD3+CD56-NKG2C+ cells were dominated by the same clonotypes.

The chain couples TRBV11-2 to TRBJ1-6. Sequenced input: blood T cells: a sorted CD56 or NKG2C T cell subset, CD4+ or CD8+ T cells, or bulk PBMC T cells (not recorded which). The source of this sequence is a woman between 18 and 70 years old in good health. CDR3 region: CASSLEAGDEINSPLHF.